This section outlines one T cell receptor (beta chain) sequence together with its context. What antigen it recognizes has not been identified. No much larger clone is present one base from it, and per-base qualities are unavailable. The collaborating institutions used their own protocols to collect whole blood in K2EDTA tubes. For TCRbeta analysis, collaborators shipped samples as frozen whole blood, isolated PBMCs, or DNA extracted from either of those sample types. The cysteine opens and the phenylalanine closes a CDR3 of 15 amino acids. Only the CDR3 part of the read is kept: 45 bases, read in frame from the first base. Looking up the germline V gene yields CDR1 SNHLY and CDR2 FYNNEI. Here V drops 3 bases and J drops 7 bases, and the junction holds 7 bases not matched to any gene. TCRbeta CDR3 regions were amplified from genomic DNA by means of the immunoSEQ Assay, a bias-controlled multiplex PCR. In the source study's methods: Within the assay, amplification of reference gene primers was used to estimate how many nucleated cells each sample contained. Sequence reads were collapsed and filtered to measure the absolute abundance of every unique TCRbeta CDR3 rearrangement. For each sample, productive Simpson clonality was calculated by taking the square root of Simpson's diversity index across productive rearrangements. TCRdb stores this immuneACCESS table with in-frame sequences only. Part of the clones is absent; in the studies checked, under half of the shortfall reflects unresolved V genes, and no reason is known for the rest. V and J calls and clone size are as listed in that table; D and trimming were resolved from the DNA. The sample yields more than 200,000 clones; less than 90% were counted once. The ten largest clones take up about 2% of the sample.

The entry originates in a study of blood T cell repertoires in COVID-19 (TCRdb year 2020). Concerning the study at large: Samples covering the acute and convalescent phases of COVID-19 were provided by collaborators in the United States, Italy and Spain. The prospective study material was composed of cDNA or gDNA derived from T cells, B-cell-depleted T cells, or PBMCs. The dataset comprised deeply sampled blood TCRbeta repertoires from subjects exposed to, actively infected with, or recovered from COVID-19. The repertoires were released in a freely available public database meant as a resource for research on the immune response to SARS-CoV-2. The samples were drawn from the first 160 participants of the ongoing ImmuneRACE study and from some 1,300 subjects provided by 6 global collaborators. Sample metadata almost always included a de-identified subject ID, COVID-19 status, age in years and sex. Where available, HLA class I and class II types were obtained from metadata supplied by the sample provider rather than from assay-based typing.

Overall study results and their limits: How much clinical and demographic metadata was included differed by source and by participant, and the metadata was provided uncurated.

This receptor was taken from a woman between 45 and 60 years old with acute or convalescent COVID-19. The chain couples TRBV2 to TRBJ2-1, with 9 middle bases fitting TRBD2. Source material: peripheral blood. CDR3 region: CASSDWRGGRNEQFF. DNA sequence: TGTGCCAGCAGTGACTGGCGGGGGGGCCGAAATGAGCAGTTCTTC. The full variable domain, with segments outside the CDR3 supplied by the reference TRBV2 and TRBJ2-1 proteins, appears as EPEVTQTPSHQVTQMGQEVILRCVPISNHLYFYWYRQILGQKVEFLVSFYNNEISEKSEIFDDQFSVERPDGSNFTLKIRSTKLEDSAMYFCASSDWRGGRNEQFFGPGTRLTVL.